This record looks at one TCR beta chain sequence and its context. Authors' data handling: Nucleated cell counts were estimated from reference gene primer amplification. The repertoire was sequenced with immunoSEQ multiplex PCR; TCRdb's copy has only in-frame clones and lacks some. The V and J calls and the clone size are those of that table, but D and trimming were determined from the DNA. The table includes fewer than 250,000 clones, 82% detected once. These data are taken from a study of blood T cell repertoires in COVID-19. The overall study: T cells, B-cell-depleted T cells, or PBMCs supplied cDNA or gDNA.

The CDR3 has 17 residues. The J segment lost 4 bases and the V segment lost 7 bases, leaving 13 bases of the junction unmatched. Germline CDR1 is LNHDA and CDR2 is SQIVND (reference sequence). This sequence joins TRBV19 and TRBJ2-1, with 10 positions matching TRBD2. The sequence derives from a woman in her sixties or seventies with COVID-19, enrolled during active disease. Sequencing input: peripheral blood. This CDR3 is CASKATPGLAMYNEQFF. As DNA, the CDR3 is TGTGCCAGTAAGGCAACACCGGGACTAGCGATGTACAATGAGCAGTTCTTC. Drawing the rest from reference TRBV19 and TRBJ2-1, the complete variable domain is DGGITQSPKYLFRKEGQNVTLSCEQNLNHDAMYWYRQDPGQGLRLIYYSQIVNDFQKGDIAEGYSVSREKKESFPLTVTSAQKNPTAFYLCASKATPGLAMYNEQFFGPGTRLTVL.